This TCR beta chain derives from a study of post-analysis software for immune sequencing data. V was clipped by 6 bases and J by 6 bases, with 11 bases between them. The CDR3 has 12 residues. Prepared libraries of TCR beta cDNA carried unique molecular identifiers. Each CDR3 protein is one row after TCRdb ran MiXCR on the PCR reads. Of hundreds of thousands of distinct CDR3 sequences in the sample, 44% were seen once. General study results and limits: Elevated frequency relative to controls characterized four or five TRBV segments in patients, TRBV5-6, TRBV5-1 and TRBV20-1 among them. Versus controls, multiple sclerosis patients showed significantly lower diversity (normalized Chao1).

Details on this clonotype: Its cognate antigen is unknown.

The chain employs TRBV12-3 or TRBV12-4 and TRBJ1-1, with D maybe TRBD1 (6 bases). The sequence was obtained from a girl aged 5-17 years with multiple sclerosis. The source material was blood. CDR3 sequence: CASRPGVSEAFF. DNA for the CDR3: TGTGCCAGCAGACCAGGGGTCTCTGAAGCTTTCTTT.